This T cell receptor beta chain was sequenced during a study of T cells in localized non-small cell lung cancer. General study findings and limits: Researchers found a median around 61 of the top 100 tumor clones in adjacent lung. Uninvolved adjacent lung showed higher T cell clonality than tumor.

Points on this clone: What it binds is unknown.

The repertoire was sequenced with immunoSEQ multiplex PCR; TCRdb's copy has only in-frame clones and lacks some. This sample has around 140,000 clones, with about 89% found just once. Germline lookup yields CDR1 MRHNA and CDR2 SNTAGT. This CDR3 spans 13 amino acids. V lost 4 bases and J lost 7, with 11 bases in between. This specimen was peripheral blood, taken before any cancer treatment. This clonotype was sampled from a female donor of 60 years or more with stage I lung adenocarcinoma. The rearrangement joins TRBV6-4 to TRBJ2-1; D is unclear. The CDR3 DNA reads as TGTGCCAGCAGTGCGGACCCGCGGAATGAGCAGTTCTTC. It is translated as CASSADPRNEQFF.